This T cell receptor (beta chain) emerged from a study of CXCR3-negative and CXCR3-positive naive CD8 T cells. Germline V gene sequence: CDR1 MNHNY, CDR2 SVGAGI (reference sequence). CDR3 length: 16 amino acids. The authors made the TRB cDNA libraries by 5' RACE using UMI labels. No DNA is given; TCRdb re-called the 5' RACE reads and lists each CDR3 protein once. Its table lists under 65,000 distinct CDR3 sequences. The sample taken for sequencing was memory CD8+ T cells from blood. This receptor was taken from a human donor in good health. Some clones in this sample may be carry-over from other donors' samples. The chain has TRBV6-6 and TRBJ2-3; TCRdb's assignment of TRBD2 cannot be checked, as there is no DNA. Here the CDR3 reads CASSYPGTSFGSTQYF.